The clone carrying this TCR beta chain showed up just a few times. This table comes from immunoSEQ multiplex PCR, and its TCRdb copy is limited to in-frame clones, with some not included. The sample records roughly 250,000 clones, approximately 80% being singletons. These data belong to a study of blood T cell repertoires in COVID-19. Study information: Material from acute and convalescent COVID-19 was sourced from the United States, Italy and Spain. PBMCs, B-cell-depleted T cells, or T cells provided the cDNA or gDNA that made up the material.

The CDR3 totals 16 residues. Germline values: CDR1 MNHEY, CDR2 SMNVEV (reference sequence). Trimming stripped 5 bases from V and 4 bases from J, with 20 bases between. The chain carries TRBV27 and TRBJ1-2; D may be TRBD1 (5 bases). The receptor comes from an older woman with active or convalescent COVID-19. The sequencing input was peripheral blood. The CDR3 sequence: CASSGRARGGSYGYTF. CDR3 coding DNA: TGTGCCAGCAGTGGCCGGGCGCGGGGCGGCAGCTATGGCTACACCTTC.